Shown below are 3 T cell receptor beta chains from a single sample sequenced in a study of T cell responses to AZD1222 COVID-19 vaccine. Sequencing was performed with immunoSEQ multiplex PCR; in TCRdb, only in-frame clones are kept and a portion is missing. This table holds 95,000 to 110,000 clones, 80% to 95% found once. The material sequenced was peripheral blood, taken 28 days after the second AZD1222 dose. The receptor set was obtained from an adult who received the AZD1222 COVID-19 vaccine.

The chain carries TRBV6-4 and TRBJ1-5; D may be TRBD1 (6 bases). Trimming took 3 bases from V and 2 from J, leaving 8 bases between them. CDR1 is MRHNA, CDR2 SNTAGT, per germline. The length of the CDR3 is 14 residues. CDR3 nucleotides: TGTGCCAGCAGTGAATCAGGGGGCAATCAGCCCCAGCATTTT. It translates to CASSESGGNQPQHF.

The chain carries TRBV5-5 and TRBJ2-7, with 9 bases that match TRBD2. The CDR3 length is 17 residues. CDR1 and CDR2 (germline): SGHKS, YYEKEE (reference sequence). V shed 0 bases, J shed 0 bases, and the junction held 7 bases outside the gene matches. The CDR3 nucleotides read TGTGCCAGCAGCTTGGACTTTGGGCGGGGGGGCTCCTACGAGCAGTACTTC. This translates into CASSLDFGRGGSYEQYF.

CDR3 bases: TGTGCCAGCAGCTTGGTTACGACGGGGATTTCCTACGAGCAGTACTTC. Its translation: CASSLVTTGISYEQYF. The gene calls are TRBV5-4 and TRBJ2-7; a weak D match, TRBD2 (5 bases). The CDR3 has 16 residues. V was shortened by 0 bases and J by 1 base, with 14 bases between the two germline ends. The V gene's germline CDR1 is SGHNT and CDR2 YYREEE (reference sequence).